A single sample gave rise to the 31 T cell receptor beta chains below, sequenced in a study of blood T cell repertoires in COVID-19. TCRdb keeps only in-frame clones here, not all; method: immunoSEQ multiplex PCR. Among about 230,000 clones listed, nearly 85% were seen once. Material for sequencing was peripheral blood. Every receptor here comes from a woman aged 30 to 39 with COVID-19, enrolled during active disease.

The J gene is TRBJ1-1, the V gene TRBV5-5; D not resolved. This CDR3 has 13 residues. V lost 0 bases and J 3 bases, leaving 6 bases between the germline ends. The germline V gene has CDR1 SGHKS and CDR2 YYEKEE (reference sequence). The CDR3 DNA is TGTGCCAGCAGCTTGGAGGAGTACACTGAAGCTTTCTTT. This sequence encodes CASSLEEYTEAFF.

This clone was seen only a few times. CDR3 amino acids: CASSIESLAGGLNEQFF. The CDR3 bases are TGTGCCAGTAGTATAGAGAGCCTAGCGGGGGGCCTTAATGAGCAGTTCTTC. The chain combines TRBV19 with TRBJ2-1; 11 bases map to TRBD2. This CDR3 spans 17 amino acids. Per germline, CDR1 LNHDA and CDR2 SQIVND (reference sequence). The ends lost 0 bases at V and 7 bases at J; junction bases unmatched: 8.

The table lists this clone with a count of one. V usage is TRBV7-8 and J usage is TRBJ2-7; D call uncertain. CDR3 length: 13 residues. Per the germline V gene, CDR1 is SGHVS and CDR2 is FQNEAQ. Between the trimmed V and J ends, which lost 5 bases and 2 bases, there was a span of 10 bases. This CDR3 is CASSRASTYEQYF. The CDR3 DNA reads TGTGCCAGCAGCCGTGCAAGCACCTACGAGCAGTACTTC.

This clone was counted once. The rearrangement links TRBV4-3 to TRBJ1-2; TRBD1 matches at 7 bases. V trimming: 4 bases; J trimming: 5 bases; junction bases outside the gene matches: 4. The germline CDR1 and CDR2 sequences are LGHNA and YSLEER. The length of the CDR3 is 13 residues. CDR3 in amino acids: CASSLNRGYGYTF. CDR3 nucleotides: TGCGCCAGCAGCCTAAACAGGGGTTATGGCTACACCTTC.

The rearrangement links TRBV30 to TRBJ1-5, with a weak D call TRBD1 (6 bases). This CDR3 comprises 16 residues. V lost 2 bases and J 1 base, leaving 15 bases between the germline ends. The V gene's germline CDR1 is GTSNPN and CDR2 SVGIG (reference sequence). CDR3 DNA: TGTGCCTGGAGTCCTAGGGGGGGTTTGAGCAATCAGCCCCAGCATTTT. It yields the protein CAWSPRGGLSNQPQHF. Full variable domain (outside the CDR3, taken from reference TRBV30 and TRBJ1-5): SQTIHQWPATLVQPVGSPLSLECTVEGTSNPNLYWYRQAAGRGLQLLFYSVGIGQISSEVPQNLSASRPQDRQFILSSKKLLLSDSGFYLCAWSPRGGLSNQPQHFGDGTRLSIL.

V gene TRBV7-2 combines with J gene TRBJ2-1; perhaps TRBD2 as D (6 bases). The V and J ends lost 5 bases and 2 bases respectively, with 19 bases between them. Germline V gene data show CDR1 as SGHTA and CDR2 as FQGNSA. The CDR3 has 17 amino acids. CDR3 protein: CASSPGEGRGAYNEQFF. Here the CDR3 DNA reads TGTGCCAGCAGCCCCGGGGAAGGGCGGGGAGCCTACAATGAGCAGTTCTTC.

This chain joins TRBV12-3 or TRBV12-4 and TRBJ2-3, with unresolved D. V dropped 5 bases and J dropped 8 bases, with 8 bases sitting between them. The CDR3 is 11 residues long. In nucleotides, the CDR3 is TGTGCCAGCAGTATGACTGGTACGCAGTATTTT. Translation gives CASSMTGTQYF.

This clone was seen just once. V and J are TRBV5-5 and TRBJ1-2; 7 nucleotides agree with TRBD1. The CDR3 consists of 17 residues. V shed 0 bases and J 4 bases; nucleotides not matched to a gene: 12. Germline loops: CDR1 SGHKS, CDR2 YYEKEE (reference sequence). The CDR3 sequence: CASSLEALEAGGYGYTF. The DNA for the CDR3 is TGTGCCAGCAGCTTGGAGGCCCTTGAGGCAGGGGGCTATGGCTACACCTTC.

This chain links TRBV28 with TRBJ1-5, with D possibly TRBD1 on 6 matching bases. The CDR3 consists of 16 residues. Trimming took off 2 bases at V and 4 bases at J, with 15 bases between the two ends. Germline CDR1 reads MDHEN; CDR2 reads SYDVKM. As DNA, the CDR3 is TGTGCCAGCAGTTTAACGGGACAAACTGGGAATCAGCCCCAGCATTTT. It encodes CASSLTGQTGNQPQHF.

The rearrangement links TRBV6-6 to TRBJ2-1; TRBD1 matches at 9 bases. The CDR3 is made up of 15 amino acids. J was trimmed by 3 bases and V by 5 bases; bases with no gene match: 5. Germline V gives CDR1 MNHNY, CDR2 SVGAGI (reference sequence). CDR3 coding DNA: TGTGCCAGCAGTAAGGGACAGGGAGGCTACAATGAGCAGTTCTTC. Its protein product is CASSKGQGGYNEQFF.

The chain recombines TRBV20-1 with TRBJ2-5; D gene uncertain. Trimming removed 3 bases at V and 3 bases at J, with 11 bases between. This CDR3 comprises 13 residues. The V gene's germline CDR1 is DFQATT and CDR2 SNEGSKA (reference sequence). The CDR3 DNA follows: TGCAGTGCTAGTACCCCCTATGAAGAGACCCAGTACTTC. Protein: CSASTPYEETQYF.

This sequence joins TRBV25-1 and TRBJ1-3, with D possibly being TRBD1 (5 bases). The V end was cut by 4 bases, the J end by 1 base, with 14 bases between. The CDR3 spans 16 residues. The germline V gene encodes CDR1 MGHDK and CDR2 SYGVNS. The DNA of the CDR3 is TGTGCCAGCAGTGCGCGACAGTCGTCGTCTGGAAACACCATATATTTT. This codes for CASSARQSSSGNTIYF.

The chain employs TRBV2 and TRBJ2-5, with D maybe TRBD1 (5 bases). The CDR3 length is 15 residues. Trimming cost V 3 bases and J 1 base, with 12 bases left between them. Germline V lookup: CDR1 SNHLY, CDR2 FYNNEI. The CDR3 loop reads CASSDSGWAQETQYF. Written as DNA, the CDR3 is TGTGCCAGCAGTGATTCAGGGTGGGCCCAAGAGACCCAGTACTTC.

The CDR3 DNA reads TGCGCCAGCAGCTTTACAGGGGGCGAGGCAGATACGCAGTATTTT. Residues: CASSFTGGEADTQYF. The V call is TRBV5-1, the J call TRBJ2-3; 9 positions agree with TRBD1. The CDR3 totals 15 residues. The germline V gene encodes CDR1 SGHRS and CDR2 YFSETQ. V was clipped by 2 bases and J by 4 bases; unmatched bases: 5.

V usage is TRBV4-1 and J usage is TRBJ2-1, with 10 nucleotides matching TRBD2. The CDR3 is 17 residues long. J lost 1 base, V lost 4 bases, and 7 bases had no gene match. Germline CDR1 is MGHRA and CDR2 is YSYEKL. The CDR3: CASSRILSGRSYNEQFF. CDR3 in DNA: TGCGCCAGCAGCCGTATCCTTAGCGGGAGGTCCTACAATGAGCAGTTCTTC.

About this clone: A junction boundary mismatches the germline segment, possibly from a read error. The chain employs TRBV19 and TRBJ1-5, with 8 bases lining up with TRBD1. Looked up from germline, CDR1 is LNHDA and CDR2 is SQIVND (reference sequence). The CDR3 spans 14 residues. The CDR3 is CASRRQGTNPPQHF. The CDR3 DNA sequence: TGTGCCAGTAGGAGACAGGGGACAAATCCGCCCCAGCATTTT.

The J gene is TRBJ2-5, the V gene TRBV7-7; 8 bases fit TRBD2. Germline CDR1 and CDR2: SSHAT and FNYEAQ (reference sequence). The junction had 5 bases not matched to a gene; V was cut back by 3 bases and J by 2 bases. This CDR3 is built from 15 residues. Written as DNA, the CDR3 is TGTGCCAGCAGCTTGGGTAGCGGGGAGCAAGAGACCCAGTACTTC. This sequence encodes CASSLGSGEQETQYF.

This clone was observed a single time. The CDR3: CASSIGTGNMPQHF. The DNA of the CDR3 is TGTGCCAGTAGTATCGGGACAGGGAATATGCCCCAGCATTTT. The chain couples TRBV19 to TRBJ1-5, with TRBD1 matching over 9 bases. The CDR3 covers 14 residues. Trimming at V came to 3 bases and at J to 9 bases, leaving 6 bases not matched to a gene. Germline values: CDR1 LNHDA, CDR2 SQIVND (reference sequence).

This clone was detected a few times. V usage is TRBV4-3 and J usage is TRBJ2-7; D might be TRBD1 (5 bases). V was pared by 4 bases and J by 2 bases, with 12 bases between. There are 14 residues in the CDR3. Germline CDR1 LGHNA, CDR2 YSLEER. The DNA of the CDR3 is TGCGCCAGCAGCCCGTCATTGGGGCCCTACGAGCAGTACTTC. It specifies CASSPSLGPYEQYF.

This clone was seen once. The V and J genes are TRBV19 and TRBJ2-1; 10 bases fit TRBD2. Losses at the gene ends were 3 bases for V and 8 bases for J; bases not matched to a gene: 7. Per germline, CDR1 LNHDA and CDR2 SQIVND (reference sequence). The CDR3 length is 15 residues. The CDR3 coding sequence is TGTGCCAGTAGTATTTCGGCTAGCGGGAGTCATGAGCAGTTCTTC. Translating gives CASSISASGSHEQFF.

A single count supports this clone. CDR3 in amino acids: CASNTNTEAFF. The CDR3 DNA sequence: TGTGCCAGCAATACAAACACTGAAGCTTTCTTT. The rearrangement uses TRBV12-3 or TRBV12-4 and TRBJ1-1; no firm D call. The CDR3 is 11 residues long. Trimming pared 7 bases from V and 2 bases from J, leaving 5 bases between.

The chain links TRBV29-1 to TRBJ2-5, with D hard to call. This CDR3 has 10 amino acids. Germline CDR1 reads SQVTM; CDR2 reads ANQGSEA. V dropped 5 bases and J dropped 3 bases, with 4 bases sitting between them. The CDR3 nucleotides read TGCAGCGTTCTTGAAGAGACCCAGTACTTC. Translating gives CSVLEETQYF.

J is TRBJ2-7 and V is TRBV7-6; D possibly corresponds to TRBD2 (6 bases). V gave up 4 bases and J gave up 2 bases, with 21 bases separating them. Germline V gene lookup returns CDR1 SGHVS and CDR2 FNYEAQ. The CDR3 extends over 17 amino acids. The CDR3 region is CASSWGRQGMGAYEQYF. The CDR3 region has the DNA TGTGCCAGCAGCTGGGGGAGGCAGGGTATGGGTGCCTACGAGCAGTACTTC.

The rearrangement uses TRBV10-3 and TRBJ2-1; 7 nucleotides line up with TRBD2. The germline CDR1 and CDR2 sequences are ENHRY and SYGVKD. This CDR3 region has 13 residues. V dropped 7 bases and J dropped 7; count of bases not matched to a gene: 7. CDR3 nucleotide sequence: TGTGCCATCAACGCGGGAGAAATAAATGAGCAGTTCTTC. Protein sequence: CAINAGEINEQFF.

The CDR3 nucleotides are TGTGCCAGCAGCTTTCTCCAGGGGCTCCCATCCTACAATGAGCAGTTCTTC. The encoded protein is CASSFLQGLPSYNEQFF. The rearrangement links TRBV12-1 to TRBJ2-1; no check of the table's D call, TRBD1, against the DNA was made. TRBV12-1 is recorded as a pseudogene. This CDR3 spans 17 amino acids.

The V and J genes are TRBV7-3 and TRBJ2-7; D uncertain. The V and J ends lost 3 bases and 3 bases respectively, with 9 bases between them. Germline CDR1 is SGHTA and CDR2 is FQGTGA. This CDR3 region has 13 residues. The CDR3 DNA sequence: TGTGCCAGCAGCTTGTGGCCCCTCTACGAGCAGTACTTC. Amino acids: CASSLWPLYEQYF.

This clone was recorded a few times. This chain links TRBV9 with TRBJ1-2, with TRBD1 matching 7 bases. V lost 1 base, J lost 4 bases, and 10 bases stayed unmatched. CDR1 SGDLS and CDR2 YYNGEE come from the germline V gene. This CDR3 has 16 amino acids. The CDR3 DNA sequence: TGTGCCAGCAGCGTAAGCGCGACAGGGCTTTTCTATGGCTACACCTTC. Its protein is CASSVSATGLFYGYTF.

The rearrangement uses TRBV7-3 and TRBJ2-1; TRBD2 agrees at 8 bases. The ends lost 4 bases at V and 0 bases at J; junction bases unmatched: 2. Germline V gene data show CDR1 as SGHTA and CDR2 as FQGTGA. The CDR3 spans 15 residues. CDR3 in amino acids: CASSSGGSSYNEQFF. The CDR3, as DNA: TGTGCCAGCAGCTCGGGAGGGAGCTCCTACAATGAGCAGTTCTTC.

A few counts support this clone. DNA of the CDR3: TGTGCCAGCAGCTCTAGCGGGAGGCAGTTCTTC. This translates into CASSSSGRQFF. The chain recombines TRBV7-9 with TRBJ2-1; 10 bases are shared with TRBD2. This CDR3 is built from 11 residues. Germline V gene sequence: CDR1 SEHNR, CDR2 FQNEAQ (reference sequence). The trim removed 4 bases at V and 12 bases at J, leaving 0 bases unmatched.

V gene TRBV28 combines with J gene TRBJ1-5; 10 positions agree with TRBD1. In germline, CDR1 is MDHEN, CDR2 SYDVKM. V lost 11 bases, J lost 4 bases, and 11 bases stayed unmatched. The CDR3 runs to 15 residues. CDR3 amino acids: CACDSGTGENQPQHF. The DNA for the CDR3 is TGTGCCTGCGACAGCGGGACAGGGGAGAATCAGCCCCAGCATTTT.

The V and J genes are TRBV7-2 and TRBJ1-3; tentatively, D is TRBD1 (5 bases). The ends were cut back, 5 bases at V and 0 bases at J, with 14 bases in the middle. The length of the CDR3 is 16 residues. Germline-derived CDR1 and CDR2 are SGHTA and FQGNSA. CDR3 DNA sequence: TGTGCCAGCAGCCCGCGGGGGGTCGTCTCTGGAAACACCATATATTTT. This gives the protein CASSPRGVVSGNTIYF.